A single sample is the source of the 5 T cell receptor beta chains below, sequenced in a study of OX40 agonist ivuxolimab in advanced cancers. The method was immunoSEQ multiplex PCR; TCRdb's version includes in-frame clones alone and lacks a portion of them. The table has about 58,000 clones, about 91% seen once; the top ten hold 3.5% to 4%. The sequences come from CD4+ or CD8+ T cells sorted from blood, collected in a trial of the OX40 agonist ivuxolimab. The receptors derive from an adult with an advanced solid tumor such as melanoma, head and neck, liver or kidney cancer.

The rearrangement uses TRBV7-9 and TRBJ2-2; D is unclear. Germline CDR1 and CDR2: SEHNR and FQNEAQ (reference sequence). V lost 5 bases, J lost 5 bases, and 12 bases lay in between. This CDR3 is 14 amino acids long. The CDR3 loop reads CASSLKRMTGELFF. The DNA for the CDR3 is TGTGCCAGCAGCCTCAAGCGAATGACCGGGGAGCTGTTTTTT.

This chain connects TRBV5-4 to TRBJ2-1; TRBD2 aligns across 9 bases. Trimming cost V 0 bases and J 5 bases; bases outside gene matches: 3. CDR3 length: 15 residues. Germline V lookup: CDR1 SGHNT, CDR2 YYREEE (reference sequence). The CDR3 is CASSLGLAGNNEQFF. The CDR3 nucleotides are TGTGCCAGCAGCTTGGGGCTAGCGGGGAACAATGAGCAGTTCTTC. Combining the CDR3 with reference TRBV5-4 and TRBJ2-1 gives the whole variable domain ETGVTQSPTHLIKTRGQQVTLRCSSQSGHNTVSWYQQALGQGPQFIFQYYREEENGRGNFPPRFSGLQFPNYSSELNVNALELDDSALYLCASSLGLAGNNEQFFGPGTRLTVL.

The chain is built from TRBV4-3 and TRBJ2-1; 7 bases are a match to TRBD2. The CDR3 spans 15 residues. Unmatched junction bases numbered 7, after V lost 1 base and J lost 7 bases. Germline CDR1 reads LGHNA; CDR2 reads YSLEER. The chain's CDR3 is CASSQGGGQLNEQFF. For the CDR3, the DNA is TGCGCCAGCAGCCAAGGGGGAGGGCAGCTGAATGAGCAGTTCTTC.

The CDR3 DNA follows: TGTGCCAGCAGCTTCGGCCCTGAAGCTTTCTTT. Amino acid sequence: CASSFGPEAFF. V usage is TRBV5-4 and J usage is TRBJ1-1; D is ambiguous. Germline-derived CDR1 and CDR2 are SGHNT and YYREEE (reference sequence). The CDR3 totals 11 residues. Trimming shortened V by 2 bases and J by 6 bases, and 5 bases separated the two germline ends. The whole variable domain, filled in from reference TRBV5-4 and TRBJ1-1, reads ETGVTQSPTHLIKTRGQQVTLRCSSQSGHNTVSWYQQALGQGPQFIFQYYREEENGRGNFPPRFSGLQFPNYSSELNVNALELDDSALYLCASSFGPEAFFGQGTRLTVV.

The rearrangement links TRBV28 to TRBJ2-1; 13 positions match TRBD2. The germline V gene has CDR1 MDHEN and CDR2 SYDVKM. CDR3 length equals 20 residues. The V and J ends lost 7 bases and 0 bases, in that order; junction bases with no gene match: 15. CDR3 coding DNA: TGTGCCAGCATCCATTACCCTCCGGGACTAGCGGGGAGCTCCTACAATGAGCAGTTCTTC. Amino acid sequence: CASIHYPPGLAGSSYNEQFF.